These 10 T cell receptor beta chains came from one sample sequenced in a study of OX40 agonist ivuxolimab in advanced cancers. Data came from immunoSEQ multiplex PCR; TCRdb stores just in-frame clones and leaves some out. This table has under 85,000 clones, approximately 90% appearing once. This material consisted of CD4+ or CD8+ T cells sorted from blood, taken in a trial of the OX40 agonist ivuxolimab. Receptor source: an adult with an advanced solid tumor such as melanoma, head and neck, liver or kidney cancer.

For this clone: Germline is not matched at one junction end, which may reflect a read error. The chain uses TRBV6-1 and TRBJ1-2; the D is unclear. CDR1 and CDR2 from the germline V gene are MNHNS and SASEGT. This CDR3 contains 14 residues. CDR3 residues: CASSEGFSAFLVAF. CDR3 DNA: TGTGCCAGCAGTGAGGGATTTTCGGCCTTCCTTGTCGCCTTC.

J is TRBJ1-5 and V is TRBV28; tentatively, D is TRBD1 (5 bases). Per germline, CDR1 MDHEN and CDR2 SYDVKM. V was shortened by 1 base and J by 4 bases, with 11 bases between the two germline ends. This CDR3 is built from 15 residues. The CDR3, as DNA: TGTGCCAGCAGTTTATTCGCCCCAGGGAATCAGCCCCAGCATTTT. Protein sequence: CASSLFAPGNQPQHF.

This chain connects TRBV6-6 to TRBJ1-1, with 7 positions matching TRBD1. Germline V gene lookup returns CDR1 MNHNY and CDR2 SVGAGI (reference sequence). The length of the CDR3 is 14 residues. The V segment lost 5 bases and the J segment 1 base; nucleotides outside the gene matches: 4. The CDR3 spells CASSNGQANTEAFF. CDR3 bases: TGTGCCAGCAGTAACGGACAGGCGAACACTGAAGCTTTCTTT.

V and J are TRBV9 and TRBJ1-5, with D unresolved. The CDR3 loop spans 15 amino acids. Deletions cut 0 bases from V and 2 bases from J, with 9 bases between. Germline assignment: CDR1 SGDLS and CDR2 YYNGEE. Here the CDR3 DNA reads TGTGCCAGCAGCGTAGAAGGGATGGGCAATCAGCCCCAGCATTTT. Translating it yields CASSVEGMGNQPQHF.

Of note for this clone: One end of the junction varies from germline; a read error may be responsible. The chain links TRBV7-7 to TRBJ2-5; D gene ambiguous. The CDR3 is 13 amino acids. CDR1 is SSHAT, CDR2 FNYEAQ, per germline (reference sequence). The CDR3 sequence is CASSLNVQETQYF. Written as DNA, the CDR3 is TGTGCTAGCAGCTTAAACGTCCAAGAGACCCAGTACTTC. The full variable domain, rest sourced from reference TRBV7-7 and TRBJ2-5, is GAGVSQSPRYKVTKRGQDVTLRCDPISSHATLYWYQQALGQGPEFLTYFNYEAQPDKSGLPSDRFSAERPEGSISTLTIQRTEQRDSAMYRCASSLNVQETQYFGPGTRLLVL.

The chain couples TRBV29-1 to TRBJ1-2, with TRBD1 matching 9 bases. CDR1 is SQVTM, CDR2 ANQGSEA, per germline. Unmatched junction bases numbered 8, after V lost 3 bases and J lost 9 bases. This CDR3 contains 13 residues. The CDR3 region has the DNA TGCAGCGTTGATGAACAGGGGGCGCGGAGCTACACCTTC. Protein sequence: CSVDEQGARSYTF. The entire variable domain, with the rest obtained from reference TRBV29-1 and TRBJ1-2, is as follows: SAVISQKPSRDICQRGTSLTIQCQVDSQVTMMFWYRQQPGQSLTLIATANQGSEATYESGFVIDKFPISRPNLTFSTLTVSNMSPEDSSIYLCSVDEQGARSYTFGSGTRLTVV.

This clone was seen once. This rearrangement joins TRBV5-5 to TRBJ1-1, with 8 bases fitting TRBD1. After removal of 4 bases from V and 1 base from J, the junction contained 15 bases not matched to a gene. This CDR3 is 18 amino acids long. Germline loops: CDR1 SGHKS, CDR2 YYEKEE (reference sequence). The CDR3 nucleotides read TGTGCCAGCAGCCACCCGGGACAGGCGGTCGGAACGAACACTGAAGCTTTCTTT. It encodes CASSHPGQAVGTNTEAFF.

The CDR3 DNA reads TGTGCCAGCAGCCCAATAGAGGGCCGAACCTACGAGCAGTACTTC. Translating it yields CASSPIEGRTYEQYF. The chain has TRBV7-8 and TRBJ2-7, with a weak D call TRBD2 (5 bases). Trimming shortened V by 5 bases and J by 2 bases, and 16 bases separated the two germline ends. Germline loops: CDR1 SGHVS, CDR2 FQNEAQ. The length of the CDR3 is 15 residues.

The genes are TRBV5-6 and TRBJ1-1; perhaps TRBD1 as D (5 bases). The CDR3 consists of 14 residues. Germline loops: CDR1 SGHDT, CDR2 YYEEEE. V was cut by 1 base and J by 7 bases, with 14 bases left in between. The chain's CDR3 is CASSLRGSHFEAFF. The CDR3 bases are TGTGCCAGCAGCTTGAGGGGCAGTCACTTTGAAGCTTTCTTT.

This clone was counted between two and nine times. The V and J genes are TRBV29-1 and TRBJ1-3; TRBD1 might be the D (5 bases). CDR1 is SQVTM and CDR2 is ANQGSEA in the germline V gene. The CDR3 length is 13 residues. Trimming left V 3 bases short and J 4 bases short, with 10 bases between. The CDR3 DNA is TGCAGCGTTGAGGGGACCGCCGGAAACACCATATATTTT. It translates to CSVEGTAGNTIYF. Full variable domain (missing parts from reference TRBV29-1 and TRBJ1-3): SAVISQKPSRDICQRGTSLTIQCQVDSQVTMMFWYRQQPGQSLTLIATANQGSEATYESGFVIDKFPISRPNLTFSTLTVSNMSPEDSSIYLCSVEGTAGNTIYFGEGSWLTVV.